Listed below are T cell receptor beta chains from one sample, sequenced in a study of CD8 T cells in ankylosing spondylitis. TCRdb analysed the 5' RACE reads with MiXCR anew, one entry per CDR3 protein. The table has 250,000 or so distinct CDR3 sequences, roughly a tenth seen once; the top ten hold roughly 6.8%. Sequenced input: blood, either unsorted or a sorted T cell fraction (not recorded which). The receptors derive from a male donor with ankylosing spondylitis or in good health (not recorded which). The CDR3 runs from the conserved cysteine through the conserved F or W. The D gene is left open where the match is weak. Clone size is not always given. Where it is, it says once, few, many or a class for expanded clones.

DNA	CDR3	J	V	size	D
TGTGCCAGCGGACCCCGATTCTTATCCGGCGGCACTGAAGCTTTCTTT	CASGPRFLSGGTEAFF	TRBJ1-1	TRBV3-1	few	-
TGTGCCAGCAGTCAGAACAGGGGAAACACCATATATTTT	CASSQNRGNTIYF	TRBJ1-3	TRBV12-3/TRBV12-4	many	-
TGTGCCAGCAGCTTGGGGACGTCGATCAATGAGCAGTTCTTC	CASSLGTSINEQFF	TRBJ2-1	TRBV11-2	many	-
TGTGCCAGCAGTTTAGAGGGAGACATTCAGTACTTC	CASSLEGDIQYF	TRBJ2-4	TRBV12-3/TRBV12-4	many	-
TGTGCCATCAGAATGTCTGGGGCCAACGTCCTGACTTTC	CAIRMSGANVLTF	TRBJ2-6	TRBV10-3	many	-
TGTGCCAGCAGTTACCCCACACAGGGGGCGGGAAGGCCCCAGCATTTT	CASSYPTQGAGRPQHF	TRBJ1-5	TRBV6-2/TRBV6-3	-	TRBD1
TGCAGCGTTGCCACCGGGACAGTCAACGACGAGCAGTACTTC	CSVATGTVNDEQYF	TRBJ2-7	TRBV29-1	many	TRBD1
TGTGCCATCAGGGAATCGCGGGGGGGCGGCACAGATACGCAGTATTTT	CAIRESRGGGTDTQYF	TRBJ2-3	TRBV10-3	many	TRBD2
TGCGCCAGCAGTCAGGGGGCCTATGGCTACACCTTC	CASSQGAYGYTF	TRBJ1-2	TRBV5-1	many	TRBD1
TGCGCCAGCAGCCAGGACAGGGTAGGGTTCGGCTACACCTTC	CASSQDRVGFGYTF	TRBJ1-2	TRBV5-1	many	TRBD1
TGTGCCAGCAGGGGAAAAGGTCTTCTCACAGATACGCAGTATTTT	CASRGKGLLTDTQYF	TRBJ2-3	TRBV7-9	-	-
TGCGCCAGCAGCTCCTCCGGGACAGAACTTAACTATGGCTACACCTTC	CASSSSGTELNYGYTF	TRBJ1-2	TRBV5-1	many	TRBD1
TGTGCCTCCGGGGGACAATTCATCATGAACACTGAAGCTTTCTTT	CASGGQFIMNTEAFF	TRBJ1-1	TRBV7-9	few	-
TGTGCCAGCATCCCATGGGCGGGGCCTTCTAGCACAGATACGCAGTATTTT	CASIPWAGPSSTDTQYF	TRBJ2-3	TRBV7-8	few	-
TGTGCCAGCAGCTTATCCCCCCGAATCGATGAGCAGTTCTTC	CASSLSPRIDEQFF	TRBJ2-1	TRBV7-8	many	-
TGCAGTGCTGGGGCCCCGAGCGTCCAGCATTTT	CSAGAPSVQHF	TRBJ1-5	TRBV20-1	many	-
TGTGCCAGCAGTTACAGGGAGGCTCAGCCCCAGCATTTT	CASSYREAQPQHF	TRBJ1-5	TRBV6-6	-	-
TGCAGCGTGAGAAGGACAGGGAATAAAGAGACCCAGTACTTC	CSVRRTGNKETQYF	TRBJ2-5	TRBV29-1	many	TRBD1
TGTGCCAGCAGCGACTTAGCGGGAAGTGCCCCCTACGAGCAGTACTTC	CASSDLAGSAPYEQYF	TRBJ2-7	TRBV7-8	many	TRBD2
TGTGCCAGCAGCCCCAGTGGGACACTCCTGGGGAACGAGCAGTACTTC	CASSPSGTLLGNEQYF	TRBJ2-7	TRBV3-1	many	-
TGTGCCATCAGTGCTACCGACCGACAGGCTGATCAGCCCCAGCATTTT	CAISATDRQADQPQHF	TRBJ1-5	TRBV10-3	few	-
TGTGCCAGCAGCCCCGGGCGGAGCGGGAATACGCAGTATTTT	CASSPGRSGNTQYF	TRBJ2-3	TRBV9	few	TRBD2
TGTGCCAGCAGTTTCGGCAGGGAATACGAGCAGTACTTC	CASSFGREYEQYF	TRBJ2-7	TRBV12-3/TRBV12-4	many	-
TGTGCCAGCAGTTTAACCGGGACAGGGGAAAGCTATGGCTACACCTTC	CASSLTGTGESYGYTF	TRBJ1-2	TRBV6-5	-	TRBD1
TGTGCCAGCACACAGTCAGGGGCGCCGTCTGAAGCTTTCTTT	CASTQSGAPSEAFF	TRBJ1-1	TRBV12-3/TRBV12-4	many	-
TGCAGCGTTAAACCGGCGGGACACCTCACCGGGGAGCTGTTTTTT	CSVKPAGHLTGELFF	TRBJ2-2	TRBV29-1	many	-
TGTGCCAGCAGTTATAAAAGGGATGAGCAGTTCTTC	CASSYKRDEQFF	TRBJ2-1	TRBV11-3	many	-
TGTGCCAGCAGTTTGGCGGGGGGGCGCACTGAAGCTTTCTTT	CASSLAGGRTEAFF	TRBJ1-1	TRBV12-3/TRBV12-4	many	-
TGCAGTGCTGTATCTAGTGCCGCGAATGAGCAGTTCTTC	CSAVSSAANEQFF	TRBJ2-1	TRBV20-1	many	-
TGTGCCAGCAGCCCTCAAGTACAGGAAATCTCCTACGAGCAGTACTTC	CASSPQVQEISYEQYF	TRBJ2-7	TRBV5-5	many	-
TGCGCCAGCAGCCCACGGGCAACTGAAGCTTTCTTT	CASSPRATEAFF	TRBJ1-1	TRBV5-1	many	-
TGTGCCAGCAAGGGGCCCTACAGTGAGCAGTTCTTC	CASKGPYSEQFF	TRBJ2-1	TRBV12-3/TRBV12-4	-	-
TGTGCCAGCAGCCAAGTTATTGGAGCCCAAGAGACCCAGTACTTC	CASSQVIGAQETQYF	TRBJ2-5	TRBV7-9	few	-
TGTGCCAGCAGTGAGGGGGAAACAGATACGCAGTATTTT	CASSEGETDTQYF	TRBJ2-3	TRBV6-1	many	-
TGCAGTGCTAGAACCGAGACAGGTAGGACAGCGGGAGACTCCTACGAGCAGTACTTC	CSARTETGRTAGDSYEQYF	TRBJ2-7	TRBV20-1	many	TRBD2
TGTGCCAGCAGCGACTCCGGGGGGTTTACGCAGTATTTT	CASSDSGGFTQYF	TRBJ2-3	TRBV7-3	few	TRBD2
TGTGCCAGCAGTGAAGAAGAGGGAGGGGTCAATGAGCAGTTCTTC	CASSEEEGGVNEQFF	TRBJ2-1	TRBV6-1	-	TRBD2
TGTGCCAGCAGTTCCCAACTAGAACGTCCCTACAATGAGCAGTTCTTC	CASSSQLERPYNEQFF	TRBJ2-1	TRBV12-3/TRBV12-4	many	-
TGTGCCATCAGACTAGCGGGGAGCACAGATACGCAGTATTTT	CAIRLAGSTDTQYF	TRBJ2-3	TRBV10-3	-	TRBD2
TGTGCCAGCAGTGAAAGATGGGTACTGGATGAAGCTTTCTTT	CASSERWVLDEAFF	TRBJ1-1	TRBV6-1	-	-
TGTGCCAGCAGACTCGGGAGGGCCAACGTCCTGACTTTC	CASRLGRANVLTF	TRBJ2-6	TRBV28	few	-
TGTGCCAGCAGCCCAGGGGCTGTCAGCAATCAGCCCCAGCATTTT	CASSPGAVSNQPQHF	TRBJ1-5	TRBV12-3/TRBV12-4	many	-
TGTGCCAGCAGTTATGTCCAGTTACCGAGGGGGGAGCTGTTTTTT	CASSYVQLPRGELFF	TRBJ2-2	TRBV6-5	-	-
TGTGCCAGCAGCTTAGGGCAGTTGACTGAAGCTTTCTTT	CASSLGQLTEAFF	TRBJ1-1	TRBV7-2	-	-
TGTGCCAGCAGGAGACTAGCGGGGGTCGGCAATGAGCAGTTCTTC	CASRRLAGVGNEQFF	TRBJ2-1	TRBV27	many	TRBD2
TGTGCCAGTAGTGTTACAGCAAGCAATCAGCCCCAGCATTTT	CASSVTASNQPQHF	TRBJ1-5	TRBV19	few	-
TGTGCCAGCGGGTGGGGGAAGGGAGATACGCAGTATTTT	CASGWGKGDTQYF	TRBJ2-3	TRBV6-1	-	-
TGTGCCAGCAGCTCACGGCGGGAGGCCTACAATGAGCAGTTCTTC	CASSSRREAYNEQFF	TRBJ2-1	TRBV7-9	-	TRBD2
TGTGCCAGCAGCTTGCTCCCGGACCGCTACAATGAGCAGTTCTTC	CASSLLPDRYNEQFF	TRBJ2-1	TRBV5-6	few	-
TGTGCCAGCAGCGCCTTAGGGACTAGCGGCCAAGAGACCCAGTACTTC	CASSALGTSGQETQYF	TRBJ2-5	TRBV7-6	many	TRBD2
TGTGCCAGCAGCTTAGACACCTCTGGGGCCAACGTCCTGACTTTC	CASSLDTSGANVLTF	TRBJ2-6	TRBV7-2	-	-
TGTGCCAGCCTCTGGCGGGAAACGGATACGCAGTATTTT	CASLWRETDTQYF	TRBJ2-3	TRBV2	-	-
TGCGCCAGCAGCTTGAAAGCGGCACCGGCCGACGAGCAGTACTTC	CASSLKAAPADEQYF	TRBJ2-7	TRBV5-1	many	-